This paragraph covers one T cell receptor (beta chain) sequence. This sample is drawn from a study of blood T cell repertoires in COVID-19. In germline, CDR1 is KGHDR, CDR2 SFDVKD. The J segment lost 1 base and the V segment lost 5 bases, leaving 8 bases of the junction unmatched. The CDR3 is 17 amino acids. Data came from immunoSEQ multiplex PCR; TCRdb stores just in-frame clones and leaves some out. This table holds around 94,000 clones, about four fifths found once. The rearrangement joins TRBV24-1 to TRBJ2-1, with 9 bases that match TRBD1. The TCR comes from a man aged 55 to 70 with acute or convalescent COVID-19. The sample taken for sequencing was peripheral blood. CDR3 in DNA: TGTGCCACCAGTGTCAACTGGGGGACAGGGTCCTACAATGAGCAGTTCTTC. Translated, it gives CATSVNWGTGSYNEQFF.